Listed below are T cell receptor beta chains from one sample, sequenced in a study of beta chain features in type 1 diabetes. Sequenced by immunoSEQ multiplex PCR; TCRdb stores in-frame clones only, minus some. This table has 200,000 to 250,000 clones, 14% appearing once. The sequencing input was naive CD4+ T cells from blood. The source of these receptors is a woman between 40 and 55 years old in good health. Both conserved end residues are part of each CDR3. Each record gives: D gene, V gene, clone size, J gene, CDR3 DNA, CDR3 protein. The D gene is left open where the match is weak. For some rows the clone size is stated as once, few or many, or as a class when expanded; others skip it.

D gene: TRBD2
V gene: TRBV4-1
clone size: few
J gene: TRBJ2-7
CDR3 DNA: TGCGCCAGCAGCCCGGGACTACCCTACGAGCAGTACTTC
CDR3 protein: CASSPGLPYEQYF

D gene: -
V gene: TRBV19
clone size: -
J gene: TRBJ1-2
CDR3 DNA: TGTGCCAGTAGTACGACAGCAGCTAACTATGGCTACACCTTC
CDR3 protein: CASSTTAANYGYTF

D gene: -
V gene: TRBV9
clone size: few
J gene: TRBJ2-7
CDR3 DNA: TGTGCCAGCAGCTCCGAGGGAAGCTCCTACGAGCAGTACTTC
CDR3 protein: CASSSEGSSYEQYF

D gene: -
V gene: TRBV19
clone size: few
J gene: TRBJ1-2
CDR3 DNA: TGTGCCAGTAGTATATCCCACAGCTACTATGGCTACACCTTC
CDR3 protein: CASSISHSYYGYTF

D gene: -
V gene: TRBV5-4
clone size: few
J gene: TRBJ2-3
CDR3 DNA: TGTGCCAGCAGCCACCGGGAACGCACAGATACGCAGTATTTT
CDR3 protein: CASSHRERTDTQYF

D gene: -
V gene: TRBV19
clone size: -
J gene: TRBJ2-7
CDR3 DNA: TGTGCCAGTACCGACCCGGGTTACGAGCAGTACTTC
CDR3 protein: CASTDPGYEQYF

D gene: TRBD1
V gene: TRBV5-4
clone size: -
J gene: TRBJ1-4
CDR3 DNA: TGTGCCAGCAGCTTCCTGCCACCACAGGGGCATCATGAAAAACTGTTTTTT
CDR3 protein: CASSFLPPQGHHEKLFF

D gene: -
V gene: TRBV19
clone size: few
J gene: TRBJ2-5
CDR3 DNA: TGTGCCACCGCCCATACCGGGGGCCAAGAGACCCAGTACTTC
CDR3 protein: CATAHTGGQETQYF

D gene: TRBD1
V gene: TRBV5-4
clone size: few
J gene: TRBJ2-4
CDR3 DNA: TGTGCCAGCAGCGTAACAGGGGGACTAGCCAAAAACATTCAGTACTTC
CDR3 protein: CASSVTGGLAKNIQYF

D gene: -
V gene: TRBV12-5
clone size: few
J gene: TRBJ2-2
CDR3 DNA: TGTGCTAGTGGTCTAGAGTCCGGGGAGCTGTTTTTT
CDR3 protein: CASGLESGELFF

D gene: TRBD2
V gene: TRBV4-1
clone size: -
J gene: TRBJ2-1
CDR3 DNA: TGCGCCAGCAGCCAAGTGAGCGGGGGGTATGTGGATGAGCAGTTCTTC
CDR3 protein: CASSQVSGGYVDEQFF

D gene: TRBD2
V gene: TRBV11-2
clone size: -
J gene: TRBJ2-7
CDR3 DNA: TGTGCCAGCAGGTCCCCGGGACTAGCCACCTACGAGCAGTACTTC
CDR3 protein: CASRSPGLATYEQYF

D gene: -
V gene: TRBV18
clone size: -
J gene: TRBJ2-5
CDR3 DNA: TGTGCCAGCTCACCACCTTGGCAGGAAGAGACCCAGTACTTC
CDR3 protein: CASSPPWQEETQYF

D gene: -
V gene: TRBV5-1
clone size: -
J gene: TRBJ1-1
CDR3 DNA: TGCGCCAGCAGCTTGACAGGGTCCACTGAAGCTTTCTTT
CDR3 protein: CASSLTGSTEAFF

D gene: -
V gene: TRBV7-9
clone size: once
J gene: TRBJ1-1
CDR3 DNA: TGTGCCAGCAGCTTACAGCTAAACATACTAATGAACACTGAAGCTTTCTTT
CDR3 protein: CASSLQLNILMNTEAFF

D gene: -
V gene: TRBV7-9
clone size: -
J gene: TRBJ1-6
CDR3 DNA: TGTGCCAGCAGCCCCTCGGGACACCAGAACTCACCCCTCCACTTT
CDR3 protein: CASSPSGHQNSPLHF

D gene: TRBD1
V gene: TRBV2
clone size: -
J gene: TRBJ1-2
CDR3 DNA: TGTGCCAGCGCCCGTAGACAGGGAGGCTACACCTTC
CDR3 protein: CASARRQGGYTF

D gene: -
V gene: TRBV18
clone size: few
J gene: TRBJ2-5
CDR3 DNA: TGTGCCAGCTCCCCCGTCGGCCAAGAGACCCAGTACTTC
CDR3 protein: CASSPVGQETQYF

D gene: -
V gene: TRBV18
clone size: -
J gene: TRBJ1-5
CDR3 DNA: TGTGCCAGCTCACCAAAGGAGGCGGGGGCCAATCAGCCCCAGCATTTT
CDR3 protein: CASSPKEAGANQPQHF

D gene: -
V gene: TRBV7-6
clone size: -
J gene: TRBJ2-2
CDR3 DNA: TGTGCCAGCAGAGAAGGGGCCACCGGGGAGCTGTTTTTT
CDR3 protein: CASREGATGELFF

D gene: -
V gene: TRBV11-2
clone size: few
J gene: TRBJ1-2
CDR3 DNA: TGTGCCAGCAGCTTAGATGGTCAAGCGAGGCACTATGGCTACACCTTC
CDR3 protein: CASSLDGQARHYGYTF

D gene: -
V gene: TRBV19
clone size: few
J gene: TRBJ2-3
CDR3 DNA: TGTGCCAGTAGTATGTGGCTAGCTAACAGTCCAGATACGCAGTATTTT
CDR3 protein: CASSMWLANSPDTQYF

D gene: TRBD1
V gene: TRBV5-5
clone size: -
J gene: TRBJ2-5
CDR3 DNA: TGTGCCAGCAGCCGATGGACAGGGGAAGAGACCCAGTACTTC
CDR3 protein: CASSRWTGEETQYF

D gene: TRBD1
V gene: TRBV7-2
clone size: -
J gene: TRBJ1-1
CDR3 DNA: TGTGCCAGCAGCTTACCTAAGGGGGCCGGTGCCTTTGAAGCTTTCTTT
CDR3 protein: CASSLPKGAGAFEAFF

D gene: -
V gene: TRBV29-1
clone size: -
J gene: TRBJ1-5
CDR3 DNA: TGCAGCGTTGTAGGGGGTCGAGCTCAGCCCCAGCATTTT
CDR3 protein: CSVVGGRAQPQHF

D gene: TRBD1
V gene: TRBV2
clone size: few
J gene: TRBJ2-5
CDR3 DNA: TGTGCCAGCAGGAAAGGTGGGACAGGGCTGGAGACCCAGTACTTC
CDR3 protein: CASRKGGTGLETQYF

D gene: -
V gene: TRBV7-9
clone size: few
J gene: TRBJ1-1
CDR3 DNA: TGTGCCAGCAGCCCAGGCCTACTTTGGGGGGGCACTGAAGCTTTCTTT
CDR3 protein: CASSPGLLWGGTEAFF

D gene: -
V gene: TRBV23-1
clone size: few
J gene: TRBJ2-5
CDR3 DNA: TGCGCCAGCAGCCGTCCGGATTTGGGCGGGAATCAAGAGACCCAGTACTTC
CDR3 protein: CASSRPDLGGNQETQYF

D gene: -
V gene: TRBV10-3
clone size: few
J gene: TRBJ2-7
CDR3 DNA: TGTGCCATCAGACAGGAAGGGCCCTACGAGCAGTACTTC
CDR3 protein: CAIRQEGPYEQYF

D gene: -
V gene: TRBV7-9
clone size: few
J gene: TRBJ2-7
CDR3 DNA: TGTGCCAGCAGTTCGGCCTACGAGCAGTACTTC
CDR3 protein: CASSSAYEQYF

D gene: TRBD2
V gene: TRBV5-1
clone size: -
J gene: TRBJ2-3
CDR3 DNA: TGCGCCAGCAGCTCCCGACTAGCGGGGGAACTCACAGATACGCAGTATTTT
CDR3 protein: CASSSRLAGELTDTQYF

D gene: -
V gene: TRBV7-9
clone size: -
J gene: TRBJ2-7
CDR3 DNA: TGTGCCAGCAGCCAGGGACTTCCACCCTACGAGCAGTACTTC
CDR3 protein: CASSQGLPPYEQYF

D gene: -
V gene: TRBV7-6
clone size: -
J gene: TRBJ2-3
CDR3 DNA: TGTGCCAGCAGCTGGTTAACAGGCACAGATACGCAGTATTTT
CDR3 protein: CASSWLTGTDTQYF

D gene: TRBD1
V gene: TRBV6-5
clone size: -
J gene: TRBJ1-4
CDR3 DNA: TGTGCCAGCAGTTACTCGACAGGGCTAGTTGAAAAACTGTTTTTT
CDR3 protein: CASSYSTGLVEKLFF

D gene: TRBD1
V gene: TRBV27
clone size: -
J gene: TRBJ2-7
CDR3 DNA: TGTGCCAGCTACGGGACAGGGACCCGGGGTTCCTACGAGCAGTACTTC
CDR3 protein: CASYGTGTRGSYEQYF

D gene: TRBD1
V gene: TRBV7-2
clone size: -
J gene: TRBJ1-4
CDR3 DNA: TGTGCCAGCAGGGGGACAGTATATGAAAAACTGTTTTTT
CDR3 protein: CASRGTVYEKLFF

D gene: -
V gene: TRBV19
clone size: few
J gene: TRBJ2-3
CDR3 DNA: TGTGCCAGTAGTCTAGAGGGGCTGGATACGCAGTATTTT
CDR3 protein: CASSLEGLDTQYF

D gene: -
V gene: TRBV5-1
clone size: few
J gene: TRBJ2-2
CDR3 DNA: TGCGCCAGCAGCTTACGTAGGAACACCGGGGAGCTGTTTTTT
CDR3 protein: CASSLRRNTGELFF

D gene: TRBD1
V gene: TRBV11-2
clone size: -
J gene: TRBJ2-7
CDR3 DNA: TGTGCCAGCAGCCCGGAGACAGGGGGCTACGAGCAGTACTTC
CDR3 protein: CASSPETGGYEQYF

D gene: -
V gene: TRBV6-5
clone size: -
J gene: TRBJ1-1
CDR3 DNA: TGTGCCAGCAGTTACTTGGGGAGGGACACTGAAGCTTTCTTT
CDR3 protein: CASSYLGRDTEAFF

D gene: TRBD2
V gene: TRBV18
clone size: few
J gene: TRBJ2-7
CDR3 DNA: TGTGCCAGCTCACCAAGGCAGGGACTAGCGGGGGGAGAGCAGTACTTC
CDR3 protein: CASSPRQGLAGGEQYF

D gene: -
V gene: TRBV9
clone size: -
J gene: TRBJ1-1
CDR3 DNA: TGTGCCAGCAGCGTCGGGGGGCGCACTGAAGCTTTCTTT
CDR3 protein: CASSVGGRTEAFF

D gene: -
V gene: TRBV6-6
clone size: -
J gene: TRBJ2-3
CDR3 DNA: TGTGCCAGCAGTTACTCGACGGGAGCCTGGGATACGCAGTATTTT
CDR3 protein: CASSYSTGAWDTQYF

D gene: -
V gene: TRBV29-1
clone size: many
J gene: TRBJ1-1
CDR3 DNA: TGCAGCTGTCGTCCCAACGGGGACACTGAAGCTTTCTTT
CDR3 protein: CSCRPNGDTEAFF

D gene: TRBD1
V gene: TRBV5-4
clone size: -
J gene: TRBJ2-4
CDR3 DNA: TGTGCCAGCAGCCTCCAAGGGGGCCTCCAAAACATTCAGTACTTC
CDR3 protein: CASSLQGGLQNIQYF

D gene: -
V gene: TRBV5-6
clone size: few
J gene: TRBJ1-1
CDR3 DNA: TGTGCCAGCAGCTTTACAGGGAACACTGAAGCTTTCTTT
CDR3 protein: CASSFTGNTEAFF

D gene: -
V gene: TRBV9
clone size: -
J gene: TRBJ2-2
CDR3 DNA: TGTGCCAGCGCGGCTGGAAACAGGGAGGAGCTGTTTTTT
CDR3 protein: CASAAGNREELFF

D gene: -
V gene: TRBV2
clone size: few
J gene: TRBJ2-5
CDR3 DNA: TGTGCCAGCAGTGAGAACTGGCACGGAGCAAAGGAGACCCAGTACTTC
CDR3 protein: CASSENWHGAKETQYF

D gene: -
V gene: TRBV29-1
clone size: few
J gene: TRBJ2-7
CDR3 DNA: TGCAGCGTTTATATCTTTAGCTCCTACGAGCAGTACTTC
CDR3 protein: CSVYIFSSYEQYF

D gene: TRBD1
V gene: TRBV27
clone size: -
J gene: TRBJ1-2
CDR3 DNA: TGTGCCAGCAGTTTCCTCGGACAGGGGGATGGCTACACCTTC
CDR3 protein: CASSFLGQGDGYTF

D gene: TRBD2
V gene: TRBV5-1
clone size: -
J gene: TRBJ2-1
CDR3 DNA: TGCGCCAGCAGCCCGAGCTCGGGACTAGCGGGGCCCCGTCCTTACAATGAGCAGTTCTTC
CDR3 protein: CASSPSSGLAGPRPYNEQFF

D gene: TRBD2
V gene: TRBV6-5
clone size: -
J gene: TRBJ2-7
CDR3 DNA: TGTGCCAGCACCCGATGGGAGGGTGGCTACGAGCAGTACTTC
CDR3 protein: CASTRWEGGYEQYF

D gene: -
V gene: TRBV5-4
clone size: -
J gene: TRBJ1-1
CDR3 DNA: TGTGCCAGCAGCTTGGATATTGCTGAAGCTTTCTTT
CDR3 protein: CASSLDIAEAFF

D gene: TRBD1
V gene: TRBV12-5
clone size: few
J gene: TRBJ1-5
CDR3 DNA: TGTGCTAGTGTCCCGGGACAGGGGGTTCATAGCAATCAGCCCCAGCATTTT
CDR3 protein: CASVPGQGVHSNQPQHF

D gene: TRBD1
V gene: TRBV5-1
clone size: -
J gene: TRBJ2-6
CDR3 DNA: TGCGCCTCCCGACAGGGGTCATCTGGGGCCAACGTCCTGACTTTC
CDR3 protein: CASRQGSSGANVLTF

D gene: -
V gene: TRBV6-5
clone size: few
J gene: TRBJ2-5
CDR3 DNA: TGTGCCAGCAGTAAGACAGCAGGGTACCAAGAGACCCAGTACTTC
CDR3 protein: CASSKTAGYQETQYF

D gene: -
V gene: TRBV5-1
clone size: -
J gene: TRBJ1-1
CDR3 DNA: TGCGCCAGCAGCCTGGAGGGAAATATTGGGGGCCTGACCACTGAAGCTTTCTTT
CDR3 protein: CASSLEGNIGGLTTEAFF

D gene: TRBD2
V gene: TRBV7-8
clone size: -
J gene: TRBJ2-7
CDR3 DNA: TGTGCCAGCAGCTTAGGAGCGGGGGGCTCCTCCGAGCAGTACTTC
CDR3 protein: CASSLGAGGSSEQYF

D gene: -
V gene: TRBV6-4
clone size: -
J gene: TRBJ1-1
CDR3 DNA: TGTGCCAGCAGTGACGGGAAAGGGGCCTACACTGAAGCTTTCTTT
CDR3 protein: CASSDGKGAYTEAFF

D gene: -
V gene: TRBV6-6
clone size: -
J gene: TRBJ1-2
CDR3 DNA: TGTGCCGCCCACAGAGTAGCGAGCTATGGCTACACCTTC
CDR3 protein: CAAHRVASYGYTF